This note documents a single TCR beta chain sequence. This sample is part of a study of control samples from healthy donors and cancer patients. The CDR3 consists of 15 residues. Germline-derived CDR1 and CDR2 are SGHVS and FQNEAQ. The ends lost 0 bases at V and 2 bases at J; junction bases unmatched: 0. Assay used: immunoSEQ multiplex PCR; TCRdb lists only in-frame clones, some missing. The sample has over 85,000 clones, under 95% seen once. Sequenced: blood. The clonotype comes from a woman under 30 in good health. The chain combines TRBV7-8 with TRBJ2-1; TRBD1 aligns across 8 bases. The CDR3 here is CASSLAQGAYNEQFF. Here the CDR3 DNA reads TGTGCCAGCAGCTTAGCACAGGGGGCCTACAATGAGCAGTTCTTC. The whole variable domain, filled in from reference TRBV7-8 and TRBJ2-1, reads GAGVSQSPRYKVAKRGQDVALRCDPISGHVSLFWYQQALGQGPEFLTYFQNEAQLDKSGLPSDRFFAERPEGSVSTLKIQRTQQEDSAVYLCASSLAQGAYNEQFFGPGTRLTVL.